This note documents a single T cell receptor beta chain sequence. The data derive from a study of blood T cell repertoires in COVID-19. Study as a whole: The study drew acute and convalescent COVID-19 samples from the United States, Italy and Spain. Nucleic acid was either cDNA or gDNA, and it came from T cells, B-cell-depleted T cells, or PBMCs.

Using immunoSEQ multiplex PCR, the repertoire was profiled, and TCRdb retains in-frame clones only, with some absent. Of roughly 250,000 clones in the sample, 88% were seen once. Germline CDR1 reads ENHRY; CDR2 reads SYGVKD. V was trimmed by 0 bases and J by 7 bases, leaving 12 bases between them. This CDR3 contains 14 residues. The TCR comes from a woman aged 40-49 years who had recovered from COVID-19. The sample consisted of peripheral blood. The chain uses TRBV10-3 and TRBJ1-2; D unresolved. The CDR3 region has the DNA TGTGCCATCAGTGAGTCGATTAGCCTGAGTGGCTACACCTTC. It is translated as CAISESISLSGYTF.